This T cell receptor beta chain was captured by sequencing in a study of blood T cell repertoires in COVID-19. Assay used: immunoSEQ multiplex PCR; TCRdb lists only in-frame clones, some missing. The repertoire holds 100,000 or so clones, with around 81% as singletons. This sequence was found in a man older than 75 with acute or convalescent COVID-19. The sequencing sample was made of peripheral blood.

CDR3 bases: TGTGCCACCAGTGATACAGGGGAAGGTGGCTACACCTTC. This encodes CATSDTGEGGYTF. J is TRBJ1-2 and V is TRBV24-1, with 7 bases lining up with TRBD1. Germline CDR1 is KGHDR and CDR2 is SFDVKD. J lost 7 bases, V lost 3 bases, and 4 bases had no gene match. CDR3 length: 13 residues.